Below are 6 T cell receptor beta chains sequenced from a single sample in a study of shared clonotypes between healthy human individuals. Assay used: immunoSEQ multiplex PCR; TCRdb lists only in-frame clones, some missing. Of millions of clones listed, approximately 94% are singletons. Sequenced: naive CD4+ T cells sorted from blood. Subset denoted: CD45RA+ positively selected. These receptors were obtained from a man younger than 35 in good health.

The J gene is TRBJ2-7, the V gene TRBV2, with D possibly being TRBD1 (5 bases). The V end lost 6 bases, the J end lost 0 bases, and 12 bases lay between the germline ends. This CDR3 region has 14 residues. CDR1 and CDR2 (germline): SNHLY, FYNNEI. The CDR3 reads CASRESGHSYEQYF. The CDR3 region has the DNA TGTGCCAGCAGGGAAAGTGGACACTCCTACGAGCAGTACTTC. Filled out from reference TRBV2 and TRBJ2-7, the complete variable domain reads EPEVTQTPSHQVTQMGQEVILRCVPISNHLYFYWYRQILGQKVEFLVSFYNNEISEKSEIFDDQFSVERPDGSNFTLKIRSTKLEDSAMYFCASRESGHSYEQYFGPGTRLTVT.

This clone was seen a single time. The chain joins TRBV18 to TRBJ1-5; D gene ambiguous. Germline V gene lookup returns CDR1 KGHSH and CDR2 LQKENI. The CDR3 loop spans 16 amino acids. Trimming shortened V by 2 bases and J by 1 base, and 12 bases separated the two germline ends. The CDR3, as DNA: TGTGCCAGCTCACCATACCTTGGGGAGAGCAATCAGCCCCAGCATTTT. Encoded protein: CASSPYLGESNQPQHF.

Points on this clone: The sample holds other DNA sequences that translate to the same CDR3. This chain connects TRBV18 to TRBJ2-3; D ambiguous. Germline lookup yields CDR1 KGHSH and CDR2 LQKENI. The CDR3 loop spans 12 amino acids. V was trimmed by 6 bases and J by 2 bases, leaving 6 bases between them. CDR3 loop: CASSASTDTQYF. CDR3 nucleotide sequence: TGTGCCAGCTCCGCTTCCACAGATACGCAGTATTTT.

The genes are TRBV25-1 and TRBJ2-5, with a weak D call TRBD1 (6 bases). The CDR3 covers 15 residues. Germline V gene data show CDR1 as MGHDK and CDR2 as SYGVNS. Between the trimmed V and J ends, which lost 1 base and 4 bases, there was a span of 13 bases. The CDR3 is CASSESGVLGETQYF. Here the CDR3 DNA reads TGTGCCAGCAGTGAATCAGGGGTCCTGGGAGAGACCCAGTACTTC.

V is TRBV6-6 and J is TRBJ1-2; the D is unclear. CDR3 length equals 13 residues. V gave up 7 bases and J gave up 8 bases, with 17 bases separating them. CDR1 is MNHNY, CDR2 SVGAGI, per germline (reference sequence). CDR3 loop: CASTTAGKEGYTF. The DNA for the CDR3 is TGTGCCAGCACCACTGCGGGGAAGGAAGGCTACACCTTC.

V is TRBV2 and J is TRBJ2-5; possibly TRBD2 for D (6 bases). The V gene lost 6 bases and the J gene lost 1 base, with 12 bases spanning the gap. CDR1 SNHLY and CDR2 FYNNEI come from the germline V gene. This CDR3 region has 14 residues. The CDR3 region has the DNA TGTGCCAGCAGGGATAGCGGACCCCAAGAGACCCAGTACTTC. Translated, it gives CASRDSGPQETQYF.